The rows below give T cell receptor beta chains drawn from one sample of a study of OX40 agonist ivuxolimab in advanced cancers. TCRdb keeps only in-frame clones here, not all; method: immunoSEQ multiplex PCR. The table records tens of thousands of clones, around 91% of them present only once. The sample was CD4+ or CD8+ T cells sorted from blood, taken in a trial of the OX40 agonist ivuxolimab. The origin of the receptors is an adult with an advanced solid tumor such as melanoma, head and neck, liver or kidney cancer. Each CDR3 is given with its conserved first and last residue. D genes are given only for firm matches. Clone size is shown for a subset of rows, as once, few, many or a class of expanded clone.

clone_size	d_call	v_call	j_call	cdr3_nt	cdr3_aa
.	.	TRBV7-8	TRBJ1-3	TGTGCCAGCAGCTCCCGCATAGATAGCTCTGGAAACACCATATATTTT	CASSSRIDSSGNTIYF
.	TRBD1	TRBV11-2	TRBJ1-4	TGTGCCAGCGCCGGGACAGATGAAAAACTGTTTTTT	CASAGTDEKLFF
.	TRBD1	TRBV11-2	TRBJ1-3	TGTGCCAGCAGCTTAACAGGGGGCAAAACAGACACCATATATTTT	CASSLTGGKTDTIYF
.	.	TRBV6-5	TRBJ2-7	TGTGCCAGCAGTTACTCTGGCCCGGGTCGCGAGCAGTACTTC	CASSYSGPGREQYF
.	TRBD1	TRBV2	TRBJ2-1	TGTGCCAGCCGAGAACAGGGGGGCTCCTACAATGAGCAGTTCTTC	CASREQGGSYNEQFF
once	TRBD2	TRBV7-2	TRBJ2-5	TGTGCCAGCAGCACAGGACTAGCGATTTTGCCCCAGTACTTC	CASSTGLAILPQYF
.	.	TRBV19	TRBJ1-2	TGTGCCAGTAGTCCGCAGGGTGACTATGGCTACACCTTC	CASSPQGDYGYTF
.	.	TRBV18	TRBJ2-7	TGTGCCAGCTCACTCGGACGGGACTCCTACGAGCAGTACTTC	CASSLGRDSYEQYF
.	.	TRBV2	TRBJ2-7	TGTGCCAGCAGTGTGGAATGGGGGGTGCAGTACTTC	CASSVEWGVQYF
.	.	TRBV2	TRBJ2-1	TGTGCCAGCAGTCCAAGGAACTCGGGGCAGTTCTTC	CASSPRNSGQFF
.	TRBD1	TRBV6-5	TRBJ2-3	TGTGCCATACAAAAAAGACAGGGCGCAGATACGCAGTATTTT	CAIQKRQGADTQYF
few	TRBD1	TRBV5-4	TRBJ1-2	TGTGCCAGCAGCCCGGCAGGGGGCTATGGCTACACCTTC	CASSPAGGYGYTF
.	TRBD1	TRBV5-1	TRBJ1-2	TGCGCCAGCAGCTTAGCGCCGACAGGGGGCTCTAGGGGCTACACCTTC	CASSLAPTGGSRGYTF
once	TRBD1	TRBV10-3	TRBJ1-5	TGTGCCATCAGTGCCGGACAGGGGTTTAGCAATCAGCCCCAGCATTTT	CAISAGQGFSNQPQHF
.	.	TRBV5-6	TRBJ2-7	TGTGCCAGCAGCACATCCTCGGCCGGCTCCTACGAGCAGTACTTC	CASSTSSAGSYEQYF
.	.	TRBV19	TRBJ1-1	TGTGCCAGTAGGGGGATGTATGAAGCGGCTGAAGCTTTCTTT	CASRGMYEAAEAFF
.	.	TRBV18	TRBJ1-1	TGTGCCAGCTCACAGGTGAACACTGAAGCTTTCTTT	CASSQVNTEAFF
.	TRBD2	TRBV15	TRBJ2-2	TGTGCCACGAGCGGGACCGGATCCCGGGAGCTGTTTTTT	CATSGTGSRELFF
.	.	TRBV2	TRBJ2-3	TGTGCCAGCAAGTCGTCAGATACGCAGTATTTT	CASKSSDTQYF
once	TRBD1	TRBV7-2	TRBJ1-5	TGTGCCAGCAGCTTAGGGGACAGGATGGATCAGCCCCAGCATTTT	CASSLGDRMDQPQHF